The source of this T cell receptor (beta chain) is a study of T-cell memory formation after mild COVID-19. Study-level background: TCR clusters mostly belonged to single donors. Overall study results and limits: The finding that pre-infection memory included some responding clones suggested that cross-reactive memory joined. Mostly located in CM and EM were contracting CD4+ clones, with contracting CD8+ clones located in EMRA.

A single record per CDR3 protein comes from TCRdb applying MiXCR to the 5' RACE reads. There are 530,000 or so distinct CDR3 sequences in the sample; roughly 17% occur only once, and roughly 7.7% lies in the top ten. Trimming at V came to 3 bases and at J to 6 bases, leaving 7 bases not matched to a gene. The CDR3 contains 15 residues. Germline values: CDR1 KGHSH, CDR2 LQKENI. To note about this clonotype: Its antigen remains unidentified.

The chain is built from TRBV18 and TRBJ2-3; 9 bases line up with TRBD1. Sequenced material: PBMCs or a T cell subset sorted from them (not recorded which). This clonotype was sampled from an adult woman who had mild COVID-19 (a few samples of this study predate the infection). Cell type and time point are not known. The CDR3 spells CASSPLGQGKDTQYF. CDR3 nucleotide sequence: TGTGCCAGCTCACCCTTGGGACAGGGCAAGGATACGCAGTATTTT.